This TCR beta chain emerged from a study of blood T cell repertoires in COVID-19. About the study: Samples taken during acute and convalescent COVID-19 were collected in the United States, Italy and Spain.

Germline CDR1 is SGHRS and CDR2 is YFSETQ. The CDR3 runs 14 residues. The V and J ends lost 5 bases and 1 base respectively, with 12 bases between them. Per the authors' pipeline: The authors estimated nucleated cell counts from reference gene primer amplification. Using immunoSEQ multiplex PCR, the repertoire was profiled, and TCRdb retains in-frame clones only, with some absent. V and J calls and clone size are as listed in that table; D and trimming were resolved from the DNA. The sample lists about 250,000 clones, around 82% occurring once. The source of this sequence is a man aged 45-65 years with active or convalescent COVID-19. The sequenced sample consisted of peripheral blood. V gene TRBV5-1 combines with J gene TRBJ1-1, with a possible D match to TRBD1 (5 bases). The CDR3 spells CASSLQGTNTEAFF. CDR3 bases: TGCGCCAGCAGTCTGCAGGGAACGAACACTGAAGCTTTCTTT.